The clone carrying this T cell receptor (beta chain) was seen a few times. Its antigen is not known. RNA extraction was followed by reverse transcription into cDNA, which acted as the sequencing template. TCRdb keeps only in-frame clones here, not all; method: immunoSEQ multiplex PCR. The table lists 200,000 or so clones, more than 55% of them singletons, with nearly 5% in the top ten. PBMCs provided sorted CD4+ and CD8+ T cells. This sample stems from a study of CD8+ T cells in alopecia areata. Whole-study findings and limits: In lesional scalp, particularly from alopecia totalis/universalis, clonality was higher than in normal scalp. Possibly as an HLA-related effect, TCR sharing across patients appeared less clear than in mice. Sequenced scalp T cells also include alphabeta T cells resident in normal skin.

The clonotype originates from a human donor in good health. Material for sequencing was CD8+ T cells sorted from blood.

Here the CDR3 DNA reads TGTGCCAGCAGCCCCGGACCGGACGCGATGGATGAGCAGTTCTTC. It encodes CASSPGPDAMDEQFF. The chain couples TRBV14 to TRBJ2-1, with D unclear. The germline gives CDR1 SGHDN, CDR2 FVKESK. V was trimmed by 4 bases and J by 8 bases, leaving 18 bases between them. This CDR3 has 15 amino acids.